The T cell receptor beta chain described here comes from a study of T cell responses to AZD1222 COVID-19 vaccine. Overall study findings and caveats: Close to half of all spike-specific TCRs reportedly target regions of the variants that are unmutated. It should be noted that donors were predominantly white British and more often female, and clonal diversity was possibly underestimated.

Remarks on this clone: Its cognate antigen is unknown.

Second doses at about 4 or about 12 weeks were pooled. Germline CDR1 and CDR2: LNHDA and SQIVND (reference sequence). V was shortened by 7 bases and J by 7 bases, with 14 bases between the two germline ends. This CDR3 has 14 residues. Some clones are missing from TCRdb's copy, which holds only in-frame ones; the method was immunoSEQ multiplex PCR. The sample contains about 150,000 clones, around 87% of which appear only once. This sequence originates from an adult who received the AZD1222 COVID-19 vaccine. Sample: peripheral blood, taken 28 days after the second AZD1222 dose. The chain recombines TRBV19 with TRBJ1-6; weak D call: TRBD1 (5 bases). The DNA for the CDR3 is TGTGCCAGTAATCCGACTGGGACGAATTCACCCCTCCACTTT. Its translation: CASNPTGTNSPLHF.